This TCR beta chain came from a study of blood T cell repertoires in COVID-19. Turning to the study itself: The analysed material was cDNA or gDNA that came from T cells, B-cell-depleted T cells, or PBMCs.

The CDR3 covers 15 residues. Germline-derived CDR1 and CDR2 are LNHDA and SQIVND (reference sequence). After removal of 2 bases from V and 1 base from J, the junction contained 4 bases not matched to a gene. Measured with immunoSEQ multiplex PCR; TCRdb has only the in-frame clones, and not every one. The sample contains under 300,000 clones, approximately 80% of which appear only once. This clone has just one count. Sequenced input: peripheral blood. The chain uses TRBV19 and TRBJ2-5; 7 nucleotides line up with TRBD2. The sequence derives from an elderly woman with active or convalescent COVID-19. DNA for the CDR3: TGTGCCAGTAGTATAAGTGGGGGGGGCCAAGAGACCCAGTACTTC. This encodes CASSISGGGQETQYF.